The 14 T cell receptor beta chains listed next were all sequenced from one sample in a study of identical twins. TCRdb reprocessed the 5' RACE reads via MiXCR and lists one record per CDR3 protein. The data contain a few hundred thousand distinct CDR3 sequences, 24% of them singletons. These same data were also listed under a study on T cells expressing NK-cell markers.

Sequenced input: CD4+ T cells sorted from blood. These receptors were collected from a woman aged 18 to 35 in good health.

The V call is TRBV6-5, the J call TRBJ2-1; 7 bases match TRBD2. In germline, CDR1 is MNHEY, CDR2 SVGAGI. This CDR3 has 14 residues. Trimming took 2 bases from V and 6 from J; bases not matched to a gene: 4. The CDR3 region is CASSYPASGNEQFF. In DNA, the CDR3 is TGTGCCAGCAGTTACCCCGCTAGCGGCAATGAGCAGTTCTTC.

The CDR3, as DNA: TGCAGTGCGGAGCTACGGAATGAGCAGTTCTTC. Its protein product is CSAELRNEQFF. The chain has TRBV20-1 and TRBJ2-1; D is unclear. This CDR3 is built from 11 residues. Deletions cut 6 bases from V and 7 bases from J, with 10 bases between. CDR1 is DFQATT, CDR2 SNEGSKA, per germline (reference sequence).

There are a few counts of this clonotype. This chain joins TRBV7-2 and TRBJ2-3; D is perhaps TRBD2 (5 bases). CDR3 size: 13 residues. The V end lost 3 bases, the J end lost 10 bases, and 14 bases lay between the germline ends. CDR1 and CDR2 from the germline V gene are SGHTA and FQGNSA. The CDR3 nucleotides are TGTGCCAGCAGCTTCCCCGGGATAGTCGCGCAGTATTTT. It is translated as CASSFPGIVAQYF.

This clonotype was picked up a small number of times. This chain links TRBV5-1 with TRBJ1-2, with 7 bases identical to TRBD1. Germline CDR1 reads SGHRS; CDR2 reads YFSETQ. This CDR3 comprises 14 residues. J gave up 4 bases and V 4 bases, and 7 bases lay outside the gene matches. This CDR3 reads CASSESGQSYGYTF. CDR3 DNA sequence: TGCGCCAGCAGCGAGTCGGGACAGAGCTATGGCTACACCTTC.

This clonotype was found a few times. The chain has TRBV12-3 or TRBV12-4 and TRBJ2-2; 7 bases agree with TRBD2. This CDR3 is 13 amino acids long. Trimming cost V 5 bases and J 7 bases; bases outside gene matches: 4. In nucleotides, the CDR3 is TGTGCCAGCAGTCGAACTAGCGACGGGGAGCTGTTTTTT. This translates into CASSRTSDGELFF.

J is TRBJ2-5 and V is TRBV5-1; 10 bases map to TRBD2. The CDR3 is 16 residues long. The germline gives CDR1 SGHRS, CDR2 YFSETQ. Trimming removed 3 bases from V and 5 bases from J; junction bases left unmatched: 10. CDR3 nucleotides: TGCGCCAGCAGCTGGAAGGGACTAGCGCTTCATGAGACCCAGTACTTC. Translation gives CASSWKGLALHETQYF.

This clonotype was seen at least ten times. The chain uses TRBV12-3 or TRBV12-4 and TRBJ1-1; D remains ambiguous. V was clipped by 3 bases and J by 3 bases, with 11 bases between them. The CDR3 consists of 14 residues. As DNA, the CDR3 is TGTGCCAGCAGTTTGTCGGGTGGGGACACTGAAGCTTTCTTT. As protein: CASSLSGGDTEAFF.

The CDR3 DNA follows: TGTGCCAGTAGTCCGGGACGACGCTCCGAGCAGTACTTC. This sequence encodes CASSPGRRSEQYF. The V gene is TRBV19, the J gene TRBJ2-7; D might be TRBD1 or TRBD2, each matching 5 bases. The germline CDR1 and CDR2 sequences are LNHDA and SQIVND (reference sequence). Trimming stripped 5 bases from V and 6 bases from J, with 14 bases between. The CDR3 runs to 13 residues.

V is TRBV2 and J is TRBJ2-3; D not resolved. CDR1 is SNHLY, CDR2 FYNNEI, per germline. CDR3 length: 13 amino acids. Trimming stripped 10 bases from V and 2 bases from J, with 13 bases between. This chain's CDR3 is CAITDWPTDTQYF. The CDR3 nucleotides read TGTGCCATTACCGACTGGCCCACAGATACGCAGTATTTT.

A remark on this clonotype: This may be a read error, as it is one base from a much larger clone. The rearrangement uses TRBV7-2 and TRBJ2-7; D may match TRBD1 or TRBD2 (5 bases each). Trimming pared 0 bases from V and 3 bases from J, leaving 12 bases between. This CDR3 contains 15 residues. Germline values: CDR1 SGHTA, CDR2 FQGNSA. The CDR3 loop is CASSLAIGTNYEQYF. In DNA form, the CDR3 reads TGTGCCAGCAGCTTAGCAATCGGGACGAACTACGAGCAGTACTTC.

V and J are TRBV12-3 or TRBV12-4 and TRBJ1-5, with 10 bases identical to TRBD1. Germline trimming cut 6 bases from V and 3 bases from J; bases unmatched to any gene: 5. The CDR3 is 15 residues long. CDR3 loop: CASSPGQGDNQPQHF. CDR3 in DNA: TGTGCCAGCAGCCCTGGACAGGGGGACAATCAGCCCCAGCATTTT.

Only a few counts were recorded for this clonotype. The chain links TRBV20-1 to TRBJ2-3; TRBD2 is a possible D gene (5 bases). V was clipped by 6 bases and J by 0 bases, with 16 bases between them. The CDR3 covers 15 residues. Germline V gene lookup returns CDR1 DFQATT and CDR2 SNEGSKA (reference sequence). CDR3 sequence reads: CSAITTSASTDTQYF. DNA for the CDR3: TGCAGTGCAATCACTACTAGTGCTAGCACAGATACGCAGTATTTT.

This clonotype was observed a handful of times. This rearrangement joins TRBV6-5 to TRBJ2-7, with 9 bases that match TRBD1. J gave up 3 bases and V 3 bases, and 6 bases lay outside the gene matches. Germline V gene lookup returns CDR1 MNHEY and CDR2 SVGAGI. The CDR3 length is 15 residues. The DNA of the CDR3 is TGTGCCAGCAGTTATCTGGGACAGGGTTTCTACGAGCAGTACTTC. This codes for CASSYLGQGFYEQYF.

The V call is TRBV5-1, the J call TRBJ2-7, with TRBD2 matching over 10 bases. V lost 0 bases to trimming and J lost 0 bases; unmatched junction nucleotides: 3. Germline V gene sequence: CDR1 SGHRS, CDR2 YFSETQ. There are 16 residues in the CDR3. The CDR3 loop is CASSLGASGSSYEQYF. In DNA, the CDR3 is TGCGCCAGCAGCTTGGGGGCTAGCGGGAGCTCCTACGAGCAGTACTTC.